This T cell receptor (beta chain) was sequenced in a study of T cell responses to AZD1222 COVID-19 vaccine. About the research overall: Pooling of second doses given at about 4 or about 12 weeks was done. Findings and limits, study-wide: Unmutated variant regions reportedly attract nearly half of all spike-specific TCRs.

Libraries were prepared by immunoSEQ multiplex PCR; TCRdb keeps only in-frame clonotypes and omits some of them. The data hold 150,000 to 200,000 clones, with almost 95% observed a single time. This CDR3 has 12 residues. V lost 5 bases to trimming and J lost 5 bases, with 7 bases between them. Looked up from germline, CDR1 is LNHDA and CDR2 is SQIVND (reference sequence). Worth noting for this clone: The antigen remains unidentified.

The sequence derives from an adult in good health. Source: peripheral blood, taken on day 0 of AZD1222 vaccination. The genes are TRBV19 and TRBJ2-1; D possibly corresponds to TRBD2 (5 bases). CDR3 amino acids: CASSGLDNEQFF. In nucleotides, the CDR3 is TGTGCCAGTAGTGGACTGGACAATGAGCAGTTCTTC. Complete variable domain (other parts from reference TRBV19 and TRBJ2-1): DGGITQSPKYLFRKEGQNVTLSCEQNLNHDAMYWYRQDPGQGLRLIYYSQIVNDFQKGDIAEGYSVSREKKESFPLTVTSAQKNPTAFYLCASSGLDNEQFFGPGTRLTVL.